The source of this T cell receptor beta chain is a study of T cell responses to AZD1222 COVID-19 vaccine. CDR1 and CDR2 from the germline V gene are SGHRS and YFSETQ. V lost 4 bases and J lost 2, with 19 bases in between. The CDR3 has 18 amino acids. The table came from immunoSEQ multiplex PCR; TCRdb's copy has only in-frame clones and leaves some out. The data show over 110,000 clones, with about nine tenths seen just once and roughly 1.7% held by the top ten. This receptor was taken from an adult who received the AZD1222 COVID-19 vaccine. Here the sequenced sample was peripheral blood, taken 28 days after the second AZD1222 dose. The V gene is TRBV5-1, the J gene TRBJ2-6, with a weak D call TRBD2 (5 bases). The CDR3 region has the DNA TGCGCCAGCAGCGTCCAGGCTGGCACGGGAACTGGGGCCAACGTCCTGACTTTC. As protein: CASSVQAGTGTGANVLTF.